Sequencing of this T cell receptor beta chain was carried out in a study of CD4 T cells in relation to SARS-CoV-2 and coronaviruses. Findings and caveats of the study: About 65% of donors had memory CD4+ clonotypes crossrecognizing SARS-CoV-2 and common cold coronavirus spike.

Clones were sequenced by immunoSEQ multiplex PCR, and TCRdb holds only the in-frame ones, with some missing. The table records 55,000 to 75,000 clones, around 87% of them present only once. This CDR3 is 15 amino acids long. V lost 1 base and J lost 3, with 10 bases in between. Germline CDR1 LNHDA, CDR2 SQIVND (reference sequence). In the case of this clone: The antigen is not known.

CD4+ T cells from unexposed donors were obtained before the COVID-19 pandemic (2011-2018). Naive and memory CD4+ T cells were separated from cryopreserved PBMCs. The specimen sequenced was memory CD4+ T cells from PBMCs. The chain links TRBV19 to TRBJ1-5; possible D gene TRBD1, 5 bases. The TCR comes from a human donor in good health. The CDR3 reads CASSIGGHDNQPQHF. DNA for the CDR3: TGTGCCAGTAGTATAGGCGGACACGACAATCAGCCCCAGCATTTT.